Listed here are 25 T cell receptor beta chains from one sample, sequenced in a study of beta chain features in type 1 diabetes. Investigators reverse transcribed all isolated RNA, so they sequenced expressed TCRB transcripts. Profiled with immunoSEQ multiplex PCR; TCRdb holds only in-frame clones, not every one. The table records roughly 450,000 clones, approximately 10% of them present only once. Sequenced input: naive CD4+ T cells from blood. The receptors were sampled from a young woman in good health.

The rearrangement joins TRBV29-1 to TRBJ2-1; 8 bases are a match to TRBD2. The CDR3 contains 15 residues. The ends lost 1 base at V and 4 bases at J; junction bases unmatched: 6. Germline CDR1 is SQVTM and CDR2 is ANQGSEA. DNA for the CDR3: TGCAGCGTTGAAGGGGTGGCGGGAGGATACAATGAGCAGTTCTTC. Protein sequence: CSVEGVAGGYNEQFF.

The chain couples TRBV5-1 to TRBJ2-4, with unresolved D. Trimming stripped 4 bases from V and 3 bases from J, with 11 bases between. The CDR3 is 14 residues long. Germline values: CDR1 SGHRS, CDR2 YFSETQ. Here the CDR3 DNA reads TGCGCCAGCAGCGAGACCCTGGGCAAAAACATTCAGTACTTC. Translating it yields CASSETLGKNIQYF.

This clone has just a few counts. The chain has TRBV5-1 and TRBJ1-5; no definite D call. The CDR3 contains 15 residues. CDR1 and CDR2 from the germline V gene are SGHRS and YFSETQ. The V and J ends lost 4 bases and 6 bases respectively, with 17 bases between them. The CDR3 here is CASSPGVGGFQPQHF. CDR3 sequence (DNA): TGCGCCAGCAGCCCCGGTGTAGGAGGGTTTCAGCCCCAGCATTTT.

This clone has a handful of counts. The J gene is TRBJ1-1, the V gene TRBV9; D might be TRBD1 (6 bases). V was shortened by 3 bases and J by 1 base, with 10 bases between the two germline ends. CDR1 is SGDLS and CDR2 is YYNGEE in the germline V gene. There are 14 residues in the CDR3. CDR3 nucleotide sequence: TGTGCCAGCAGCGCAAACAGGGCGAACACTGAAGCTTTCTTT. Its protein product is CASSANRANTEAFF. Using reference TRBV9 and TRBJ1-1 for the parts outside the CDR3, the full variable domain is DSGVTQTPKHLITATGQRVTLRCSPRSGDLSVYWYQQSLDQGLQFLIQYYNGEERAKGNILERFSAQQFPDLHSELNLSSLELGDSALYFCASSANRANTEAFFGQGTRLTVV.

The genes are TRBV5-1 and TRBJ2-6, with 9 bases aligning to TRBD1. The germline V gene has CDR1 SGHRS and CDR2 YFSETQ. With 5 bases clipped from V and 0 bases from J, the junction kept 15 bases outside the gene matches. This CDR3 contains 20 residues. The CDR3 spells CASSFPTRTGAVSGANVLTF. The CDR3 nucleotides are TGCGCCAGCAGTTTCCCCACCCGGACAGGGGCTGTCTCTGGGGCCAACGTCCTGACTTTC.

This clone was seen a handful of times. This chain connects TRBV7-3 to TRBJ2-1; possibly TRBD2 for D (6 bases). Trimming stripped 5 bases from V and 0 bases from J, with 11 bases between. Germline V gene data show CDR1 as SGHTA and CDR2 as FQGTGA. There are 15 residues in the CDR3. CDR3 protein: CASSAGTSSYNEQFF. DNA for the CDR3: TGTGCCAGCAGCGCCGGGACTTCCTCCTACAATGAGCAGTTCTTC.

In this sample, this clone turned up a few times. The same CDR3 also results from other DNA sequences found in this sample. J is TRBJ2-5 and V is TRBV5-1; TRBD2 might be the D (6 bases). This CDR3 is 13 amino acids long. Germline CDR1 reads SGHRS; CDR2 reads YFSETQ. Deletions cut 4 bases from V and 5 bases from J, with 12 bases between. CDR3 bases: TGCGCCAGCAGCCTGGAGGGTAGGGAGACCCAGTACTTC. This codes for CASSLEGRETQYF.

For the CDR3, the DNA is TGTGCCAGCTCACCATCTCAAAGGAGGTCTGAAGCTTTCTTT. Translation gives CASSPSQRRSEAFF. V and J are TRBV18 and TRBJ1-1; D gene unclear. CDR1 and CDR2 from the germline V gene are KGHSH and LQKENI. V lost 2 bases, J lost 6 bases, and 13 bases lay in between. This CDR3 comprises 14 residues.

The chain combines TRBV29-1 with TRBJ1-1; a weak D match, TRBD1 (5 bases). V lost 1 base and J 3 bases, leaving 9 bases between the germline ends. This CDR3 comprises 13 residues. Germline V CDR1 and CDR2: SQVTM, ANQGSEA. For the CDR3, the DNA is TGCAGCGTTGAAGTCGGGGCCGACACTGAAGCTTTCTTT. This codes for CSVEVGADTEAFF.

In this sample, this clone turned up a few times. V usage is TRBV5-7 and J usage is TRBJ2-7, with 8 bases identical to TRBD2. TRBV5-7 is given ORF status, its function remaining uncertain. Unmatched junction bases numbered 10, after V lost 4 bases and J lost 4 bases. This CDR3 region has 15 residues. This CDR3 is CASSLLRGALYEQYV. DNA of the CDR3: TGTGCCAGCAGCCTCCTGCGGGGGGCCCTTTACGAGCAGTACGTC.

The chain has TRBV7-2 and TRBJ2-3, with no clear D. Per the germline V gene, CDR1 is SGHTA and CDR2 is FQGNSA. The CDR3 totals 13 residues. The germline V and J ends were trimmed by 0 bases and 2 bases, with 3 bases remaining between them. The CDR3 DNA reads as TGTGCCAGCAGCTTAGCGATCACAGATACGCAGTATTTT. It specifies CASSLAITDTQYF.

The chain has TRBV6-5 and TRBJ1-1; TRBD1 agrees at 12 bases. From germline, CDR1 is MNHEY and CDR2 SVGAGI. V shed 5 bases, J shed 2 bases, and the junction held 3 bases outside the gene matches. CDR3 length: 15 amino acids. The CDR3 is CASSRDRGHNTEAFF. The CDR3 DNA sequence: TGTGCCAGCAGTAGGGACAGGGGGCACAACACTGAAGCTTTCTTT.

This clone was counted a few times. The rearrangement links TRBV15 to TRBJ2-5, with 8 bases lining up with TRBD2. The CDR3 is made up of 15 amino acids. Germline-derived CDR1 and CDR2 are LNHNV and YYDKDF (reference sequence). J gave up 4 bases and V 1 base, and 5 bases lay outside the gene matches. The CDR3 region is CATSRVSGMAETQYF. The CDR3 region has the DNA TGTGCCACCAGCAGAGTTAGCGGGATGGCAGAGACCCAGTACTTC.

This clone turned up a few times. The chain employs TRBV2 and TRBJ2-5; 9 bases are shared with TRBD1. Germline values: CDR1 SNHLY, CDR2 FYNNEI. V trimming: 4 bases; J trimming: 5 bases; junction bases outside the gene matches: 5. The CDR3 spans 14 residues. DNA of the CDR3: TGTGCCAGCAGTGCCAGGACAGGGGTCGAGACCCAGTACTTC. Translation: CASSARTGVETQYF.

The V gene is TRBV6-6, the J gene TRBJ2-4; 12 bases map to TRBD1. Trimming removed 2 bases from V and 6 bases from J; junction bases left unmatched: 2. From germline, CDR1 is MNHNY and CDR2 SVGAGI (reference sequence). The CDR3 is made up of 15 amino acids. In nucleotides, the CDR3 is TGTGCCAGCAGTTACGGGACAGGGGGCAGAAACATTCAGTACTTC. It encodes CASSYGTGGRNIQYF.

The CDR3 nucleotides are TGTGCCAGCAGCTTACAACAGGAAGCTTTCTTT. Amino acid sequence: CASSLQQEAFF. This chain links TRBV7-9 with TRBJ1-1; D gene uncertain. The CDR3 is 11 amino acids. Germline CDR1 SEHNR, CDR2 FQNEAQ (reference sequence). Trimming took off 2 bases at V and 8 bases at J, with 6 bases between the two ends.

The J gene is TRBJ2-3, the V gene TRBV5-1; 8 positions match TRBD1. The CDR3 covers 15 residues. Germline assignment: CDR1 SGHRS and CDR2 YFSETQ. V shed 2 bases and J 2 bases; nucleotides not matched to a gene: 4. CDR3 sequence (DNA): TGCGCCAGCAGCTTAAGGACAGGGCCCACAGATACGCAGTATTTT. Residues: CASSLRTGPTDTQYF.

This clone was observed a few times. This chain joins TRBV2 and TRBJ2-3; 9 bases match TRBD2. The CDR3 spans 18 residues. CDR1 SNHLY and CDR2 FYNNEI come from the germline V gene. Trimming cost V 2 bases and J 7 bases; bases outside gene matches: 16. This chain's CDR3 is CASSERTRWASGKNTQYF. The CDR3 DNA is TGTGCCAGCAGTGAAAGGACACGATGGGCTAGCGGGAAAAATACGCAGTATTTT.

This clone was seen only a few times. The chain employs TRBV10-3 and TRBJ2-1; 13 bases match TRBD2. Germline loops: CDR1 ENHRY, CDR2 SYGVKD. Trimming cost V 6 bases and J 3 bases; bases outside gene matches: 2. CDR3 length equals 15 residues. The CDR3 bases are TGTGCCATCAGAAGGACTAGCGGGGGCTACAATGAGCAGTTCTTC. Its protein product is CAIRRTSGGYNEQFF.

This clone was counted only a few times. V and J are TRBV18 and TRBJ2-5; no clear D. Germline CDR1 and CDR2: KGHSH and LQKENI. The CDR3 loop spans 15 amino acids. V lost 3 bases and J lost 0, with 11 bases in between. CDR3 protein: CASSPQSSYQETQYF. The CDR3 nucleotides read TGTGCCAGCTCACCCCAGAGTTCATACCAAGAGACCCAGTACTTC.

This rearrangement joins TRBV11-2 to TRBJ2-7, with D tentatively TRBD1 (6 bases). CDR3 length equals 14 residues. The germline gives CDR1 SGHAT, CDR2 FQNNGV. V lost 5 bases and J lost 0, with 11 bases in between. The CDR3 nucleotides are TGTGCCAGCAGCAGACAGGACAGCTCCTACGAGCAGTACTTC. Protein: CASSRQDSSYEQYF.

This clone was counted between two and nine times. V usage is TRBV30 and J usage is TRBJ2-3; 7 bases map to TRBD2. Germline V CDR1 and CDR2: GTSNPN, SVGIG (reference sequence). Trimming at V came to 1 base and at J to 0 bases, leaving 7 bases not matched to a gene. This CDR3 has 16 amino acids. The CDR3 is CAWSGRAGASTDTQYF. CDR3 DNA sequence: TGTGCCTGGAGTGGGAGGGCGGGAGCTAGCACAGATACGCAGTATTTT.

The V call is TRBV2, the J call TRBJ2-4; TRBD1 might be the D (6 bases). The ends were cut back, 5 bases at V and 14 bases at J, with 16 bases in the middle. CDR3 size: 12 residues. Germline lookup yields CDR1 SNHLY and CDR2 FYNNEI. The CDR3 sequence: CASSLNRDIEYF. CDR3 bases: TGTGCCAGCAGTTTGAATCGGGACATCGAGTACTTC.

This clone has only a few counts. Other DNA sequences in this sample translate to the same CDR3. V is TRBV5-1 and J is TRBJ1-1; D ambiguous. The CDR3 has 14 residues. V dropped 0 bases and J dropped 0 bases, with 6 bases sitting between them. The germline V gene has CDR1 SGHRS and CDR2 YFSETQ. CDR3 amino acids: CASSLDRVNTEAFF. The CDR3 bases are TGCGCCAGCAGCTTGGACAGAGTGAACACTGAAGCTTTCTTT.

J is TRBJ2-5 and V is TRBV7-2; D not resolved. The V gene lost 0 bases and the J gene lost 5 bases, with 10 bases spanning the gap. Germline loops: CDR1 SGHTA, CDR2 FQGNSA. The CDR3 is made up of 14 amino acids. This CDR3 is CASSLAGPTETQYF. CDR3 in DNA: TGTGCCAGCAGCTTAGCGGGCCCCACGGAGACCCAGTACTTC.